The text below deals with one T cell receptor beta chain. This entry comes from a study of shared clonotypes between healthy human individuals. The wider study: A couple of women and a few men aged 18 to 49 made up the donors.

V was shortened by 6 bases and J by 2 bases, with 14 bases between the two germline ends. CDR1 and CDR2 (germline): LNHNV, YYDKDF (reference sequence). This CDR3 has 15 residues. The assay was immunoSEQ multiplex PCR, and TCRdb's table has in-frame clones only and misses some. The sample shows fewer than 1.6 million clones, approximately 98.5% of them seen only once. Sequencing input: naive CD4+ T cells sorted from blood. Specified subset: CD45RA+ positively selected. V is TRBV15 and J is TRBJ1-5; weak D call: TRBD1 (5 bases). This TCR came from a young man in good health. The CDR3 nucleotides read TGTGCCACCAGGGAGCTGAGGGGAGGCAATCAGCCCCAGCATTTT. Residues: CATRELRGGNQPQHF.